These 5 T cell receptor beta chains came from one sample sequenced in a study of spatial heterogeneity in lung cancer. Whole-study findings and limits: In tumors, expanded intratumoral alpha and beta TCR counts tracked mutation counts.

Time point defined: sample taken at primary tumor resection. MiXCR, applied by TCRdb to the 5' RACE reads, yields one record per CDR3 protein. The sample has nearly 15,000 distinct CDR3 sequences, about 7% seen once. The antigens for these receptors are not known. The sample in question was lung tumor tissue, obtained at surgery. Receptors were obtained from a male donor with early-stage non-small cell lung cancer.

At least ten counts were recorded for this clonotype. The chain is built from TRBV24-1 and TRBJ2-1, with TRBD1 matching 10 bases. This CDR3 spans 17 amino acids. The germline CDR1 and CDR2 sequences are KGHDR and SFDVKD. V trimming: 0 bases; J trimming: 9 bases; junction bases outside the gene matches: 10. This CDR3 reads CATSDLGGTGVGGEQFF. The CDR3 DNA sequence: TGTGCCACCAGTGATTTGGGTGGGACAGGGGTTGGAGGTGAGCAGTTCTTC.

This clonotype was observed many times. The rearrangement links TRBV19 to TRBJ1-1; 10 bases map to TRBD1. CDR1 LNHDA and CDR2 SQIVND come from the germline V gene (reference sequence). V gave up 5 bases and J gave up 1 base; unmatched junction bases: 10. The CDR3 contains 17 residues. The CDR3 loop reads CASSARDRGLANTEAFF. DNA for the CDR3: TGTGCCAGTAGTGCCCGGGACAGGGGATTGGCGAACACTGAAGCTTTCTTT.

This rearrangement joins TRBV20-1 to TRBJ2-1; TRBD2 is a possible D gene (6 bases). Germline V gives CDR1 DFQATT, CDR2 SNEGSKA (reference sequence). This CDR3 is built from 15 residues. Deletions cut 5 bases from V and 6 bases from J, with 20 bases between. DNA of the CDR3: TGCAGTGCTCTCCGACTAGAGGGGCCCGCCAATGAGCAGTTCTTC. This gives the protein CSALRLEGPANEQFF.

This clonotype showed up just a few times. The rearrangement uses TRBV7-3 and TRBJ1-1; 7 positions agree with TRBD1. CDR1 SGHTA and CDR2 FQGTGA come from the germline V gene. Unmatched junction bases numbered 3, after V lost 5 bases and J lost 0 bases. The CDR3 runs to 14 residues. The CDR3 loop reads CASSTQGMNTEAFF. The CDR3 bases are TGTGCCAGCAGCACACAGGGGATGAACACTGAAGCTTTCTTT. The whole variable domain, filled in from reference TRBV7-3 and TRBJ1-1, reads GAGVSQTPSNKVTEKGKYVELRCDPISGHTALYWYRQSLGQGPEFLIYFQGTGAADDSGLPNDRFFAVRPEGSVSTLKIQRTERGDSAVYLCASSTQGMNTEAFFGQGTRLTVV.

The rearrangement uses TRBV12-5 and TRBJ1-1; TRBD1 is a possible D gene (6 bases). With 2 bases removed from V and 1 base from J, the gap between germline ends came to 20 bases. Germline V gives CDR1 LGHNT, CDR2 FRNRAP. This CDR3 has 18 residues. The DNA for the CDR3 is TGTGCTAGTGGTTTGAGGGGGGGACACGAAGCGCGGAACACTGAAGCTTTCTTT. This gives the protein CASGLRGGHEARNTEAFF.